Listed below are T cell receptor beta chains from one sample, sequenced in a study of response to subunit inactivated influenza vaccine. TCRdb itself ran the RT-PCR reads through MiXCR, one entry per CDR3 protein. The sample has about 700,000 distinct CDR3 sequences, roughly 14% seen once; the top ten hold around 7%. The sequencing used PBMCs from blood, collected around two weeks before vaccination. These receptors originate from a man aged 50 or older who received an inactivated influenza vaccine. Each CDR3 is given with its conserved first and last residue.

TRBJ2-5 | 14 | TRBV20-1 | CSARDTSALETQYF
TRBJ2-5 | 11 | TRBV7-9 | CASSFMETQYF
TRBJ1-4 | 15 | TRBV5-1 | CASSLSQGADEKLFF
TRBJ2-5 | 13 | TRBV20-1 | CSASWTVQETQYF
TRBJ2-1 | 10 | TRBV20-1 | CSAQREGEFF
TRBJ2-7 | 15 | TRBV6-1 | CASTPLTDRAYEQYF
TRBJ2-7 | 14 | TRBV2 | CASSPGQRLLEQYF
TRBJ1-1 | 14 | TRBV7-9 | CASLRDRGPPEAFF
TRBJ1-4 | 22 | TRBV6-2/TRBV6-3 | CASSYSIQVRDREGTTNEKLFF
TRBJ2-1 | 14 | TRBV7-9 | CASSSGQGRNEQFF
TRBJ2-3 | 16 | TRBV6-1 | CASSESAALGTDTQYF
TRBJ1-1 | 12 | TRBV29-1 | CSVVGHNTEAFF